The clone carrying this T cell receptor beta chain came up a few times. The repertoire was sequenced with immunoSEQ multiplex PCR; TCRdb's copy has only in-frame clones and lacks some. The repertoire has over 60,000 clones, around 77% of them found once; the top ten carry 9% to 10%. The source of the sample is a study of blood T cell repertoires in COVID-19. About the research overall: T cells, B-cell-depleted T cells, or PBMCs provided the cDNA or gDNA that served as material.

The V gene's germline CDR1 is MDHEN and CDR2 SYDVKM. The CDR3 runs to 16 residues. Trimming shortened V by 6 bases and J by 8 bases, and 22 bases separated the two germline ends. The sequenced sample consisted of peripheral blood. This TCR came from a human donor in a cohort sampled during active COVID-19. The rearrangement uses TRBV28 and TRBJ1-4; weak D call: TRBD1 (5 bases). The CDR3 DNA reads as TGTGCCAGCAGCCGCACTTCGGGGGGGTTTGGAGAAAAACTGTTTTTT. Its protein is CASSRTSGGFGEKLFF.